The clone carrying this T cell receptor beta chain was detected a few times. Its specificity is not known. V lost 0 bases to trimming and J lost 8 bases; unmatched junction nucleotides: 9. The CDR3 totals 17 residues. CDR1 and CDR2 from the germline V gene are SEHNR and FQNEAQ (reference sequence). These data come from a study of cytomegalovirus exposure and HLA in healthy donors. Whole-study results and caveats: Most subjects' HLA-A and HLA-B alleles were reportedly predicted from TCR beta sequences. A later analysis linked a missense DCLRE1C variant to TCR beta V- and J-gene trimming. Most likely, a cluster of highly shared sequence variants arose as a sequencing artifact.

Amplification used 60 Vbeta primers and 13 Jbeta primers. Generated by immunoSEQ multiplex PCR, the TCRdb table keeps only in-frame clones and is missing some. This repertoire shows over 130,000 clones, approximately 84% found once; its top ten account for 1.4% to 1.5%. The sample taken for sequencing was PBMCs. This chain links TRBV7-9 with TRBJ1-6, with 8 positions matching TRBD1. This clonotype originated in a young man in good health and CMV-seropositive. The CDR3: CASSLALGQGVYSPLHF. CDR3 DNA: TGTGCCAGCAGCTTAGCCCTCGGACAGGGAGTATATTCACCCCTCCACTTT. Combining the CDR3 with reference TRBV7-9 and TRBJ1-6 gives the whole variable domain DTGVSQNPRHKITKRGQNVTFRCDPISEHNRLYWYRQTLGQGPEFLTYFQNEAQLEKSRLLSDRFSAERPKGSFSTLEIQRTEQGDSAMYLCASSLALGQGVYSPLHFGNGTRLTVT.